Listed below are T cell receptor beta chains from one sample, sequenced in a study of blood T cell repertoires in COVID-19. Clones were read by immunoSEQ multiplex PCR, and TCRdb kept only the in-frame ones, dropping some. The data hold 130,000 to 150,000 clones, with around four fifths observed a single time. Sequenced material: peripheral blood. Receptors were obtained from a middle-aged woman with active or convalescent COVID-19. The CDR3 runs from the conserved cysteine through the conserved F or W.

j_call v_call cdr3_aa
TRBJ2-5 TRBV5-6 CASSLDQQETQYF
TRBJ1-3 TRBV4-3 CASSPTGQSGNTIYF
TRBJ1-2 TRBV19 CASSISTGGYGYTF
TRBJ2-5 TRBV3-1/TRBV3-2 CASSPLLGQGASETQYF
TRBJ2-3 TRBV21-1 CASSKGASLQYF
TRBJ2-1 TRBV6-6 CASRKHTGTALNEQFF
TRBJ1-2 TRBV5-1 CASSLGPATNYGYTF
TRBJ1-1 TRBV18 CASSPSGNTEAFF
TRBJ1-3 TRBV6-5 CASDRTGAGNTIYF
TRBJ1-4 TRBV4-3 CASSPAGGRVREKLFF
TRBJ1-2 TRBV6-5 CASSFNARADSGYTF
TRBJ1-5 TRBV6-2/TRBV6-3 CASSSWTGTEDQPQHF
TRBJ1-3 TRBV6-5 CASSYTLSGSGNTIYF
TRBJ1-1 TRBV18 CASSPQGRGSDTEAFF
TRBJ1-5 TRBV7-9 CAIDLGGQRAQHF
TRBJ2-5 TRBV24-1 CATSDLRTGVGQETQYF
TRBJ2-7 TRBV10-3 CAISRPGQGGYEQYF
TRBJ2-3 TRBV10-1 CASSGLGTGSTDTQYF
TRBJ1-6 TRBV4-2 CASSQDPSPRGNSPLHF
TRBJ1-1 TRBV27 CASRDTRRTEAFF